The 23 T cell receptor beta chains below come from one sample, sequenced in a study of T cells in Graves' hyperthyroidism and ophthalmopathy. RNA transcripts served as the template for amplifying TCR beta CDR3 regions. HTBI primers were employed in a first-round RT-PCR of the TCR CDR3. Each CDR3 protein gets one entry after TCRdb re-called the multiplex PCR reads with MiXCR. The sample contains 200,000 to 250,000 distinct CDR3 sequences, under 20% of which appear only once. Sequences were obtained from blood. The origin of the receptors is a man aged 50-60 years with Graves' hyperthyroidism.

This clonotype was counted ten times or more. The chain joins TRBV12-3 or TRBV12-4 to TRBJ1-6; D is perhaps TRBD1 (5 bases). V was pared by 7 bases and J by 8 bases, with 15 bases between. This CDR3 contains 14 residues. The CDR3 here is CASTREGSDSPLHF. CDR3 coding DNA: TGTGCCAGCACCCGGGAGGGGTCAGATTCACCCCTCCACTTT.

This sequence joins TRBV5-8 and TRBJ2-5; 11 positions match TRBD2. Germline CDR1 and CDR2: SGHTS and YDEGEE. V lost 1 base, J lost 0 bases, and 5 bases stayed unmatched. This CDR3 region has 17 residues. CDR3 sequence (DNA): TGTGCCAGCAGCTTGCCGGGACTAGCGGTGTACCAAGAGACCCAGTACTTC. Translation gives CASSLPGLAVYQETQYF.

The chain is built from TRBV19 and TRBJ2-1; 9 nucleotides agree with TRBD1. CDR3 length equals 15 residues. Germline CDR1 is LNHDA and CDR2 is SQIVND (reference sequence). V dropped 9 bases and J dropped 2; count of bases not matched to a gene: 8. CDR3 nucleotides: TGTGCCAGCAGCCGCGGGACAGGGACCTACAATGAGCAGTTCTTC. Protein sequence: CASSRGTGTYNEQFF.

At least ten counts were recorded for this clonotype. The gene calls are TRBV7-9 and TRBJ2-1; TRBD1 might be the D (6 bases). The CDR3 has 16 residues. V lost 5 bases and J lost 4, with 18 bases in between. Per germline, CDR1 SEHNR and CDR2 FQNEAQ (reference sequence). CDR3 region: CASSTTSGVRYNEQFF. The DNA for the CDR3 is TGTGCCAGCAGCACCACCTCAGGGGTCAGGTACAATGAGCAGTTCTTC.

The chain has TRBV6-1 and TRBJ1-3, with D hard to call. The V end lost 7 bases, the J end lost 0 bases, and 13 bases lay between the germline ends. Germline lookup yields CDR1 MNHNS and CDR2 SASEGT. The CDR3 is made up of 15 amino acids. The CDR3 loop is CASKTDLSSGNTIYF. CDR3 sequence (DNA): TGTGCCAGCAAGACGGATCTCAGCTCTGGAAACACCATATATTTT.

This clonotype was recorded a few times. This chain connects TRBV7-9 to TRBJ2-5; the D gene could be TRBD1 or TRBD2 (5 bases each). CDR3 length: 12 residues. V gave up 6 bases and J gave up 9 bases, with 14 bases separating them. Per germline, CDR1 SEHNR and CDR2 FQNEAQ (reference sequence). CDR3 in amino acids: CASSNRGPAQYF. The CDR3 DNA sequence: TGTGCCAGCAGTAACCGGGGCCCGGCCCAGTACTTC.

Many counts were recorded for this clonotype. The chain is built from TRBV18 and TRBJ1-4; the D gene is possibly TRBD1 (6 bases). The CDR3 sequence is 14 residues long. Per the germline V gene, CDR1 is KGHSH and CDR2 is LQKENI. V gave up 3 bases and J gave up 10 bases, with 15 bases separating them. DNA for the CDR3: TGTGCCAGCTCACCCCCGGCAGGGGACCGAAAACTGTTTTTT. It encodes CASSPPAGDRKLFF.

This clonotype was found many times. The gene calls are TRBV11-2 and TRBJ1-4; D gene ambiguous. The CDR3 sequence is 15 residues long. Trimming left V 5 bases short and J 8 bases short, with 18 bases between. CDR1 SGHAT and CDR2 FQNNGV come from the germline V gene. CDR3 coding DNA: TGTGCCAGCAGCCGTGACGGCAATGATAGAGAAAAACTGTTTTTT. This gives the protein CASSRDGNDREKLFF.

This clonotype was seen ten or more times. The chain is built from TRBV7-2 and TRBJ2-1; tentative D call: TRBD2 (7 bases). V was clipped by 8 bases and J by 11 bases, with 25 bases between them. The CDR3 has 15 residues. Per the germline V gene, CDR1 is SGHTA and CDR2 is FQGNSA. The chain's CDR3 is CASSPTGVGGLKQFF. CDR3 sequence (DNA): TGTGCCAGCTCCCCCACGGGGGTAGGGGGACTAAAGCAGTTCTTC.

This clonotype was counted many times. V usage is TRBV7-2 and J usage is TRBJ2-1; TRBD2 aligns across 8 bases. Germline CDR1 reads SGHTA; CDR2 reads FQGNSA. J gave up 2 bases and V 7 bases, and 10 bases lay outside the gene matches. This CDR3 is built from 16 residues. CDR3: CASIPYSGTPYNEQFF. CDR3 nucleotide sequence: TGTGCCAGCATCCCATATAGCGGGACCCCCTACAATGAGCAGTTCTTC.

This clonotype has at least ten counts. The rearrangement uses TRBV28 and TRBJ1-4, with D maybe TRBD1 (6 bases). Germline CDR1 MDHEN, CDR2 SYDVKM. V lost 5 bases and J lost 3, with 13 bases in between. The CDR3 length is 15 residues. The CDR3 region has the DNA TGTGCCAGCAGTACTAACAGGGTTTCTAATGAAAAACTGTTTTTT. Amino acids: CASSTNRVSNEKLFF.

This clonotype was counted between two and nine times. This chain joins TRBV7-3 and TRBJ2-5; tentative D call: TRBD2 (6 bases). The CDR3 spans 13 residues. CDR1 and CDR2 (germline): SGHTA, FQGTGA. V dropped 4 bases and J dropped 5 bases, with 11 bases sitting between them. CDR3 loop: CASSSLSGETQYF. The DNA of the CDR3 is TGTGCCAGCAGCTCTCTGAGCGGGGAGACCCAGTACTTC. The whole variable domain, remainder taken from reference TRBV7-3 and TRBJ2-5, is GAGVSQTPSNKVTEKGKYVELRCDPISGHTALYWYRQSLGQGPEFLIYFQGTGAADDSGLPNDRFFAVRPEGSVSTLKIQRTERGDSAVYLCASSSLSGETQYFGPGTRLLVL.

This CDR3 reads CASHRGLAGNNEQFF. In nucleotides, the CDR3 is TGTGCCAGCCACAGGGGACTAGCGGGGAACAATGAGCAGTTCTTC. The chain employs TRBV2 and TRBJ2-1; TRBD2 aligns across 13 bases. The germline V gene encodes CDR1 SNHLY and CDR2 FYNNEI. V was clipped by 8 bases and J by 5 bases; unmatched bases: 6. CDR3 size: 15 residues.

In its sample, this clonotype was seen many times. The chain combines TRBV3-1 with TRBJ1-4, with TRBD1 as a possible D gene (5 bases). Germline CDR1 reads LGHDT; CDR2 reads YNNKEL (reference sequence). Trimming pared 1 base from V and 8 bases from J, leaving 8 bases between. The CDR3 has 13 residues. The CDR3 bases are TGTGCCAGCAGCCAAGGAGGGGCGGAAAAACTGTTTTTT. Translating it yields CASSQGGAEKLFF.

V and J are TRBV20-1 and TRBJ2-2; 7 bases line up with TRBD2. The length of the CDR3 is 15 residues. Trimming at V came to 0 bases and at J to 3 bases, leaving 4 bases not matched to a gene. Germline lookup yields CDR1 DFQATT and CDR2 SNEGSKA (reference sequence). The CDR3 bases are TGCAGTGCTAGAGACGCGGGAGTTGACACCGGGGAGCTGTTTTTT. This gives the protein CSARDAGVDTGELFF.

The chain has TRBV12-5 and TRBJ2-7; D is uncertain. The CDR3 totals 13 residues. Germline V gene sequence: CDR1 LGHNT, CDR2 FRNRAP. V lost 9 bases and J 6 bases, leaving 18 bases between the germline ends. CDR3 sequence (DNA): TGTGCTAGCCAACCGTATACTTTGGGCGAGCAGTACTTC. It codes for CASQPYTLGEQYF.

This clonotype was counted at least ten times. V usage is TRBV18 and J usage is TRBJ1-6, with D perhaps TRBD1 (6 bases). V shed 4 bases and J shed 9 bases, with 28 bases lying between them. This CDR3 has 19 amino acids. Germline CDR1 KGHSH, CDR2 LQKENI. The CDR3, as DNA: TGTGCCAGCTCACTGAACAGGGCCGCAGGGTCGAGCAGGGGTTCACCCCTCCACTTT. Translation: CASSLNRAAGSSRGSPLHF.

This clonotype has a handful of counts. This chain links TRBV19 with TRBJ2-1; 12 positions match TRBD2. The germline gives CDR1 LNHDA, CDR2 SQIVND (reference sequence). Losses at the gene ends were 6 bases for V and 3 bases for J; bases not matched to a gene: 6. The CDR3 has 16 residues. In DNA form, the CDR3 reads TGTGCCAGTAGACGGACTAGCGGGATTGGCTACAATGAGCAGTTCTTC. This codes for CASRRTSGIGYNEQFF.

This clonotype has a count of ten or more. This chain joins TRBV29-1 and TRBJ2-7; 12 bases are a match to TRBD1. V shed 4 bases and J 9 bases; nucleotides not matched to a gene: 4. Germline CDR1 is SQVTM and CDR2 is ANQGSEA. The CDR3 consists of 12 residues. The CDR3 sequence: CSVGDRGQVQYF. The CDR3 bases are TGCAGCGTTGGGGACAGGGGGCAAGTGCAGTACTTC.

This clonotype was observed many times. The CDR3 region is CSAPSGSTDTQYF. CDR3 nucleotides: TGCAGTGCTCCGAGCGGGAGCACAGATACGCAGTATTTT. The V and J genes are TRBV20-1 and TRBJ2-3, with a tentative D call TRBD2 (6 bases). Germline V CDR1 and CDR2: DFQATT, SNEGSKA (reference sequence). There are 13 residues in the CDR3. V was shortened by 5 bases and J by 0 bases, with 9 bases between the two germline ends.

This clonotype was seen ten or more times. One end of the junction fails to match germline, which may point to a read error. The CDR3 DNA follows: TGTGCTAGCAGCTTAGAGGCAGGGTCTACCTACGAGCAGTACTTC. This sequence encodes CASSLEAGSTYEQYF. The gene calls are TRBV7-7 and TRBJ2-7; maybe TRBD1 (5 bases). The CDR3 spans 15 residues. The germline CDR1 and CDR2 sequences are SSHAT and FNYEAQ (reference sequence).

The CDR3 sequence is CASSGTWMTNEKLFF. In nucleotides, the CDR3 is TGTGCCAGCAGTGGCACGTGGATGACTAATGAAAAACTGTTTTTT. The chain employs TRBV12-3 or TRBV12-4 and TRBJ1-4; D call uncertain. The CDR3 loop spans 15 amino acids. Trimming took 5 bases from V and 2 from J, leaving 12 bases between them.

V usage is TRBV20-1 and J usage is TRBJ1-1; D gene uncertain. Trimming removed 3 bases at V and 6 bases at J, with 14 bases between. CDR3 length: 13 residues. Germline CDR1 is DFQATT and CDR2 is SNEGSKA (reference sequence). Here the CDR3 reads CSASFTAEAEAFF. The CDR3 coding sequence is TGCAGTGCTAGTTTCACAGCCGAGGCTGAAGCTTTCTTT.